This T cell receptor beta chain was obtained from a study of cytomegalovirus exposure and HLA in healthy donors. This clone was observed many times. This CDR3 has 15 amino acids. Looked up from germline, CDR1 is MNHNY and CDR2 is SVGAGI (reference sequence). The V and J ends lost 0 bases and 4 bases respectively, with 9 bases between them. The PCR employed 60 Vbeta primers together with 13 Jbeta primers. This table comes from immunoSEQ multiplex PCR, and its TCRdb copy is limited to in-frame clones, with some not included. The sample holds some 140,000 clones, around 73% seen once. V is TRBV6-6 and J is TRBJ2-2, with D possibly matching TRBD1 (5 bases). This receptor was obtained from a woman in her thirties or forties in good health and CMV-seronegative. Sequencing was carried out using PBMCs. In DNA, the CDR3 is TGTGCCAGCAGTTACTCGCCCAGGGCCACCGGGGAGCTGTTTTTT. Translated, it gives CASSYSPRATGELFF.